This passage covers 23 T cell receptor beta chains from one sample sequenced in a study of cytomegalovirus exposure and HLA in healthy donors (dated by TCRdb to between 2016 and 2019). Receptors were amplified or captured by the immunoSEQ multiplex PCR assay. The multiplex PCR relied on a mix of 60 forward primers for TCR Vbeta segments and 13 reverse primers for TCR Jbeta segments. Drawn from immuneACCESS, this table holds only the in-frame rearrangements with V and J called that TCRdb kept. Clones are partly lost; checked studies trace under half to an unresolved V gene and leave the rest unexplained. This sample holds 80,000 or so clones; less than 75% were observed only once. The ten largest clonotypes hold roughly 5.6% of the sample. Sequencing was performed on PBMCs. Source of these receptors: a man aged 30 to 45 in good health and CMV-seropositive.

The chain is built from TRBV11-2 and TRBJ2-2; weak D call: TRBD2 (5 bases). The V end lost 6 bases, the J end lost 2 bases, and 19 bases lay between the germline ends. The CDR3 spans 17 residues. Per germline, CDR1 SGHAT and CDR2 FQNNGV. The CDR3 region has the DNA TGTGCCAGCAGGTCGATCCGGACTTCTCGAAACACCGGGGAGCTGTTTTTT. It encodes CASRSIRTSRNTGELFF.

The CDR3 loop reads CASRTGGARPDTQYF. The CDR3 DNA follows: TGTGCCAGCAGGACAGGGGGCGCGAGGCCAGATACGCAGTATTTT. This rearrangement joins TRBV2 to TRBJ2-3, with 10 bases lining up with TRBD1. Germline CDR1 is SNHLY and CDR2 is FYNNEI. The CDR3 is made up of 15 amino acids. The junction had 7 bases not matched to a gene; V was cut back by 6 bases and J by 4 bases. Drawing the rest from reference TRBV2 and TRBJ2-3, the complete variable domain is EPEVTQTPSHQVTQMGQEVILRCVPISNHLYFYWYRQILGQKVEFLVSFYNNEISEKSEIFDDQFSVERPDGSNFTLKIRSTKLEDSAMYFCASRTGGARPDTQYFGPGTRLTVL.

The rearrangement links TRBV7-2 to TRBJ2-5; 10 bases map to TRBD1. Germline trimming cut 4 bases from V and 5 bases from J; bases unmatched to any gene: 4. This CDR3 comprises 14 residues. CDR1 is SGHTA and CDR2 is FQGNSA in the germline V gene. The CDR3 bases are TGTGCCAGCAGCTGGGGACAGGGGAGGGAGACCCAGTACTTC. Translation: CASSWGQGRETQYF. The full variable domain, with the rest looked up from reference TRBV7-2 and TRBJ2-5, is GAGVSQSPSNKVTEKGKDVELRCDPISGHTALYWYRQSLGQGLEFLIYFQGNSAPDKSGLPSDRFSAERTGGSVSTLTIQRTQQEDSAVYLCASSWGQGRETQYFGPGTRLLVL.

The chain couples TRBV6-1 to TRBJ1-5; D is undetermined. V lost 1 base to trimming and J lost 1 base, with 11 bases between them. This CDR3 spans 16 amino acids. CDR1 is MNHNS, CDR2 SASEGT, per germline. This CDR3 reads CASSEVRGGSNQPQHF. In DNA, the CDR3 is TGTGCCAGCAGTGAAGTCCGGGGAGGGAGCAATCAGCCCCAGCATTTT.

The chain is built from TRBV5-5 and TRBJ2-2, with D possibly being TRBD1 (7 bases). This CDR3 contains 16 residues. V lost 3 bases and J lost 2, with 14 bases in between. From germline, CDR1 is SGHKS and CDR2 YYEKEE (reference sequence). CDR3 sequence (DNA): TGTGCCAGCAGCTGGGGGGACAGAGAAAACACCGGGGAGCTGTTTTTT. This codes for CASSWGDRENTGELFF. Using reference TRBV5-5 and TRBJ2-2 for the parts outside the CDR3, the full variable domain is DAGVTQSPTHLIKTRGQQVTLRCSPISGHKSVSWYQQVLGQGPQFIFQYYEKEERGRGNFPDRFSARQFPNYSSELNVNALLLGDSALYLCASSWGDRENTGELFFGEGSRLTVL.

This sequence joins TRBV10-2 and TRBJ2-3; D perhaps matches TRBD2 (5 bases). With 11 bases removed from V and 4 bases from J, the gap between germline ends came to 10 bases. CDR3 length: 11 residues. The germline CDR1 and CDR2 sequences are WSHSY and SAAADI. CDR3 sequence: CAGGAADTQYF. The CDR3 bases are TGCGCCGGTGGAGCGGCAGATACGCAGTATTTT.

The chain links TRBV21-1 to TRBJ1-6. TRBV21-1 is shown as a pseudogene. There are 14 residues in the CDR3. As DNA, the CDR3 is TGTGCCAGCAGCAAAAGGGGGAGGGACTCACCCCTCCACTTT. Amino acids: CASSKRGRDSPLHF.

The V call is TRBV19, the J call TRBJ2-3; 10 nucleotides match TRBD2. V was clipped by 5 bases and J by 5 bases; unmatched bases: 10. Per the germline V gene, CDR1 is LNHDA and CDR2 is SQIVND (reference sequence). The CDR3 covers 16 residues. In DNA, the CDR3 is TGTGCCAGTAGTCTGCAAACTAGCGGGATTAGAGATACGCAGTATTTT. It codes for CASSLQTSGIRDTQYF.

The rearrangement joins TRBV19 to TRBJ1-6; D remains ambiguous. The germline CDR1 and CDR2 sequences are LNHDA and SQIVND (reference sequence). Trimming removed 6 bases at V and 0 bases at J, with 9 bases between. CDR3 length: 15 residues. Here the CDR3 reads CASRYTGSYNSPLHF. The CDR3 nucleotides read TGTGCCAGTAGGTACACGGGCTCCTATAATTCACCCCTCCACTTT. The entire variable domain, with the rest obtained from reference TRBV19 and TRBJ1-6, is as follows: DGGITQSPKYLFRKEGQNVTLSCEQNLNHDAMYWYRQDPGQGLRLIYYSQIVNDFQKGDIAEGYSVSREKKESFPLTVTSAQKNPTAFYLCASRYTGSYNSPLHFGNGTRLTVT.

V usage is TRBV7-6 and J usage is TRBJ2-3; 7 nucleotides align to TRBD2. Germline loops: CDR1 SGHVS, CDR2 FNYEAQ. This CDR3 is 17 amino acids long. Trimming removed 4 bases from V and 0 bases from J; junction bases left unmatched: 10. The CDR3 DNA reads TGTGCCAGCAGCTCCTCCGTTTGGCGGGGGAGCACAGATACGCAGTATTTT. This translates into CASSSSVWRGSTDTQYF.

CDR3: CASSAPSSEKLFF. The CDR3 bases are TGTGCCAGCAGCGCCCCGTCGTCGGAAAAACTGTTTTTT. This rearrangement joins TRBV9 to TRBJ1-4; no reliable D call. CDR1 is SGDLS, CDR2 YYNGEE, per germline. This CDR3 has 13 amino acids. The V end lost 3 bases, the J end lost 8 bases, and 11 bases lay between the germline ends. Together with reference TRBV9 and TRBJ1-4, the CDR3 gives the full variable domain: DSGVTQTPKHLITATGQRVTLRCSPRSGDLSVYWYQQSLDQGLQFLIQYYNGEERAKGNILERFSAQQFPDLHSELNLSSLELGDSALYFCASSAPSSEKLFFGSGTQLSVL.

The rearrangement joins TRBV19 to TRBJ1-4, with D possibly TRBD1 on 6 matching bases. V was shortened by 4 bases and J by 1 base, with 13 bases between the two germline ends. The CDR3 length is 16 residues. Germline V gene lookup returns CDR1 LNHDA and CDR2 SQIVND (reference sequence). The CDR3 here is CASSNGQRLTNEKLFF. As DNA, the CDR3 is TGTGCCAGTAGTAACGGACAGCGTCTAACTAATGAAAAACTGTTTTTT.

The chain joins TRBV7-3 to TRBJ2-7; the D gene is possibly TRBD2 (6 bases). The CDR3 consists of 16 residues. Germline CDR1 SGHTA, CDR2 FQGTGA. V was cut by 5 bases and J by 0 bases, with 17 bases left in between. CDR3 protein: CASSLKGTLSSYEQYF. The CDR3 DNA sequence: TGTGCCAGCAGCCTAAAGGGGACTTTGAGCTCCTACGAGCAGTACTTC. The full variable domain, its missing parts supplied by reference TRBV7-3 and TRBJ2-7, is GAGVSQTPSNKVTEKGKYVELRCDPISGHTALYWYRQSLGQGPEFLIYFQGTGAADDSGLPNDRFFAVRPEGSVSTLKIQRTERGDSAVYLCASSLKGTLSSYEQYFGPGTRLTVT.

This clone has only a few counts. The chain employs TRBV10-3 and TRBJ2-3, with TRBD2 matching 9 bases. V lost 8 bases to trimming and J lost 4 bases; unmatched junction nucleotides: 1. Germline CDR1 ENHRY, CDR2 SYGVKD. The CDR3 is 12 amino acids. The CDR3 DNA reads as TGTGCCATCGGACTAGCGTCAGATACGCAGTATTTT. As protein: CAIGLASDTQYF.

This clone was observed a few times. CDR3 coding DNA: TGCGCCAGCAGCCAAGGTTGGGACATGGGACTAGCGGGGGGGTTCACAGATACGCAGTATTTT. As protein: CASSQGWDMGLAGGFTDTQYF. This sequence joins TRBV4-3 and TRBJ2-3, with 16 bases aligning to TRBD2. Losses at the gene ends were 1 base for V and 2 bases for J; bases not matched to a gene: 12. This CDR3 comprises 21 residues. Per germline, CDR1 LGHNA and CDR2 YSLEER.

This clone was counted a few times. V gene TRBV6-4 combines with J gene TRBJ2-5, with D possibly TRBD2 on 5 matching bases. This CDR3 comprises 18 residues. Germline CDR1 and CDR2: MRHNA and SNTAGT. Trimming removed 2 bases at V and 5 bases at J, with 24 bases between. CDR3 nucleotides: TGTGCCAGCAGTGACCCGGAAGCCCTTCCGGGGTTTTTGGAGACCCAGTACTTC. As protein: CASSDPEALPGFLETQYF.

This clone was picked up a small number of times. CDR3 in amino acids: CASSYDRVSNYGYTF. The CDR3 region has the DNA TGCGCCAGCAGCTATGACAGGGTCTCTAACTATGGCTACACCTTC. The genes are TRBV5-1 and TRBJ1-2; 7 bases are shared with TRBD1. Germline values: CDR1 SGHRS, CDR2 YFSETQ. The CDR3 loop spans 15 amino acids. V shed 3 bases and J 0 bases; nucleotides not matched to a gene: 5. Full variable domain (outside the CDR3, taken from reference TRBV5-1 and TRBJ1-2): KAGVTQTPRYLIKTRGQQVTLSCSPISGHRSVSWYQQTPGQGLQFLFEYFSETQRNKGNFPGRFSGRQFSNSRSEMNVSTLELGDSALYLCASSYDRVSNYGYTFGSGTRLTVV.

The chain carries TRBV6-5 and TRBJ1-5, with TRBD1 identical over 9 bases. J gave up 4 bases and V 6 bases, and 7 bases lay outside the gene matches. The CDR3 length is 15 residues. CDR1 and CDR2 from the germline V gene are MNHEY and SVGAGI. The CDR3, as DNA: TGTGCCAGCAGCCGAACAGGGGGCGCGAATCAGCCCCAGCATTTT. Translating gives CASSRTGGANQPQHF.

Only a few counts were recorded for this clone. This chain uses TRBV11-3 with TRBJ2-1, with D unclear. Between the trimmed V and J ends, which lost 3 bases and 6 bases, there was a span of 9 bases. Germline V CDR1 and CDR2: SGHNT, YENEEA. This CDR3 spans 13 amino acids. This chain's CDR3 is CASSFTGSNEQFF. CDR3 DNA sequence: TGTGCCAGCAGCTTCACGGGTTCCAATGAGCAGTTCTTC.

The CDR3 nucleotides are TGTGCCAGCAGGATCAGGGTGATAGACACTGAAGCTTTCTTT. This sequence encodes CASRIRVIDTEAFF. This rearrangement joins TRBV28 to TRBJ1-1, with a weak D call TRBD1 (5 bases). Trimming cost V 6 bases and J 3 bases, with 14 bases left between them. The germline V gene has CDR1 MDHEN and CDR2 SYDVKM. The CDR3 has 14 amino acids.

In its sample, this clone was seen a few times. The genes are TRBV6-5 and TRBJ1-3; 7 bases are a match to TRBD1. V dropped 2 bases and J dropped 3; count of bases not matched to a gene: 7. Germline loops: CDR1 MNHEY, CDR2 SVGAGI. The CDR3 has 16 amino acids. The CDR3 coding sequence is TGTGCCAGCAGTTACCTCCGAACAGGGGTTGGAAACACCATATATTTT. Protein: CASSYLRTGVGNTIYF.

The chain couples TRBV6-6 to TRBJ2-7; perhaps TRBD1 as D (6 bases). This CDR3 region has 11 residues. CDR1 and CDR2 from the germline V gene are MNHNY and SVGAGI (reference sequence). The V gene lost 6 bases and the J gene lost 6 bases, with 9 bases spanning the gap. CDR3 residues: CASSPGVEQYF. The CDR3 nucleotides read TGTGCCAGCAGCCCAGGGGTCGAGCAGTACTTC.

V and J are TRBV11-3 and TRBJ2-6; D might be TRBD1 (6 bases). CDR1 and CDR2 (germline): SGHNT, YENEEA. This CDR3 is built from 17 residues. Trimming pared 4 bases from V and 0 bases from J, leaving 13 bases between. The CDR3 nucleotides read TGTGCCAGCAGCTCTCCGGGACAAGCCTCTGGGGCCAACGTCCTGACTTTC. As protein: CASSSPGQASGANVLTF.